This is a list of T cell receptor beta chains from one sample in a study of vaccination and CD4 T cells after COVID-19. In TCRdb, the PCR reads were re-called with MiXCR into one record per CDR3 protein. There are about 6,900 distinct CDR3 sequences in the sample; around 25% occur only once, and around 32% lies in the top ten. What these receptors recognize is not known. The sample consisted of CD4+ T cells from blood, cultured in vitro. These receptors all come from a human donor in good health. The CDR3 runs from the conserved cysteine through the conserved F or W. The D gene is left open where the match is weak. Some rows mark clone size as missing; the rest say once, few, many or name a class of expanded clone.

cdr3_nt	cdr3_aa	d_call	j_call	v_call	clone_size
TGTGCCAGCAGAAGAGTGGGACAGGGATATAATTCACCCCTCCACTTT	CASRRVGQGYNSPLHF	TRBD1	TRBJ1-6	TRBV27	few
TGTGCCAGCACCGCCAGACCGGGAACTTTCTATGGCTACACCTTC	CASTARPGTFYGYTF	.	TRBJ1-2	TRBV27	medium-sized
TGTGCCAGCAGTGAAGTCGTGGCAGGGGGCGGCACAGATACGCAGTATTTT	CASSEVVAGGGTDTQYF	TRBD1	TRBJ2-3	TRBV6-1	.
TGTGCCAGCAGTTTGGGCGTGAACACTGAAGCTTTCTTT	CASSLGVNTEAFF	.	TRBJ1-1	TRBV12-3/TRBV12-4	.
TGTGCCAGCAGTAGGGGGATGGGAGAACGGGGGTCACCCCTCCACTTT	CASSRGMGERGSPLHF	.	TRBJ1-6	TRBV6-1	medium-sized
TGTGCCAGCAGTGAAGGAAGCGGGGGGGTGGAGACCCAGTACTTC	CASSEGSGGVETQYF	TRBD2	TRBJ2-5	TRBV6-1	.
TGTGCCATCAGTGAGTCGGGCGGGGCTCAGCCCCAGCATTTT	CAISESGGAQPQHF	.	TRBJ1-5	TRBV10-3	few
TGTGCCAGCAGCTTGGGGACTGGAAGAGAGACCCAGTACTTC	CASSLGTGRETQYF	.	TRBJ2-5	TRBV7-9	.
TGTGCCGGCAGTTCCCCGGGACGCTTGGACTATGGCTACACCTTC	CAGSSPGRLDYGYTF	.	TRBJ1-2	TRBV28	.
TGTGCCAGCAGCTTAGATGCAGGGGGCGCCCCCCAGCCCCAGCATTTT	CASSLDAGGAPQPQHF	TRBD1	TRBJ1-5	TRBV11-2	.
TGTGCCACTGCCCGGGGCCCAATGAACACTGAAGCTTTCTTT	CATARGPMNTEAFF	.	TRBJ1-1	TRBV19	.
TGTGCCAGCTCTCAACAGGGAGGCTTAGACACCGGGGAGCTGTTTTTT	CASSQQGGLDTGELFF	.	TRBJ2-2	TRBV18	.
TGCGCCAGCAGTGAAGGACAGGGGCTGGGGGAAAAACTGTTTTTT	CASSEGQGLGEKLFF	TRBD1	TRBJ1-4	TRBV10-1	.
TGTGCCAGCAGTATTTACGACTCCTACGAGCAGTACTTC	CASSIYDSYEQYF	.	TRBJ2-7	TRBV2	few
TGTGCCAGTACAAGCCCATACACAGATACGCAGTATTTT	CASTSPYTDTQYF	.	TRBJ2-3	TRBV19	few
TGCAGTGCTAGAGAGGGGACGGCGAACACTGAAGCTTTCTTT	CSAREGTANTEAFF	.	TRBJ1-1	TRBV20-1	.
TGTGCCCCCGGGGGGAAGAACACTGAAGCTTTCTTT	CAPGGKNTEAFF	.	TRBJ1-1	TRBV7-6	.
TGTGCCAGCAGCTTAGATGTACCGTCCTACAATGAGCAGTTCTTC	CASSLDVPSYNEQFF	.	TRBJ2-1	TRBV5-8	.
TGTGCCAGCTCACCAGGTAGCAATCAGCCCCAGCATTTT	CASSPGSNQPQHF	.	TRBJ1-5	TRBV18	few
TGTGCCAGCAGCAAATCAGGGGGAATCTATGGCTACACCTTC	CASSKSGGIYGYTF	TRBD1	TRBJ1-2	TRBV12-3/TRBV12-4	.
TGTGCCAGCAAATTGGAAGAGGGTTTTTCCTACGAGCAGTACTTC	CASKLEEGFSYEQYF	.	TRBJ2-7	TRBV6-1	.
TGTGCCAGCAGCTACGACAGGGGCACTGAAGCTTTCTTT	CASSYDRGTEAFF	TRBD1	TRBJ1-1	TRBV6-5	.
TGTGCCAGCAGTGATAATGAAGGAGGGATCACTGAAGCTTTCTTT	CASSDNEGGITEAFF	.	TRBJ1-1	TRBV25-1	few
TGCGCCAGCAGCGCGGACAGGGAGACCGAGCAGTACTTC	CASSADRETEQYF	TRBD1	TRBJ2-7	TRBV5-1	.
TGTGCCAGCATAAAACAGGGAGGCACAGATACGCAGTATTTT	CASIKQGGTDTQYF	.	TRBJ2-3	TRBV25-1	few